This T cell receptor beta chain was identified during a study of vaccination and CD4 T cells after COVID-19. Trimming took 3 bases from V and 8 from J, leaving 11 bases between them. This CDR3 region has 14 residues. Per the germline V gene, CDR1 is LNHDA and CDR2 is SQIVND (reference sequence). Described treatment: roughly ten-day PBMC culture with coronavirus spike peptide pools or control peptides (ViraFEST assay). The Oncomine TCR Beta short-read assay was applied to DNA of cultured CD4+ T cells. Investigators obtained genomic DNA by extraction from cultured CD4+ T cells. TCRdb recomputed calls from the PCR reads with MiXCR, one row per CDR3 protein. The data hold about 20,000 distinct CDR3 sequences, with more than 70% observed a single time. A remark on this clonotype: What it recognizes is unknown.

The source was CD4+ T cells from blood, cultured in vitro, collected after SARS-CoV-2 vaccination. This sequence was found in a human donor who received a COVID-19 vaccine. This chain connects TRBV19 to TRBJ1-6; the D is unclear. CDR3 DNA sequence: TGTGCCAGTAGTATTAGTCAGCGATATTCACCCCTCCACTTT. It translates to CASSISQRYSPLHF.